These T cell receptor beta chains were read from a single sample in a study of OX40 agonist ivuxolimab in advanced cancers. Libraries were prepared by immunoSEQ multiplex PCR; TCRdb keeps only in-frame clonotypes and omits some of them. Found here are tens of thousands of clones, 90% of them singletons; the top ten hold 1.9%. The sample in question was CD4+ or CD8+ T cells sorted from blood, obtained in a trial of the OX40 agonist ivuxolimab. The source of these receptors is an adult with an advanced solid tumor such as melanoma, head and neck, liver or kidney cancer. CDR3s include the opening cysteine and the closing phenylalanine or tryptophan. The D gene is left open where the match is weak. Not all rows give a size; the values are once, few, many and, for expanded clones, a class.

D gene	V gene	clone size	J gene	CDR3 protein	CDR3 DNA
TRBD1	TRBV7-2	NA	TRBJ1-4	CASSRGQGVEKLFF	TGTGCCAGCAGCCGGGGACAGGGGGTCGAAAAACTGTTTTTT
NA	TRBV9	NA	TRBJ1-4	CASSVGPSSDNEKLFF	TGTGCCAGCAGCGTAGGACCATCAAGCGATAATGAAAAACTGTTTTTT
TRBD1	TRBV6-6	NA	TRBJ2-7	CASSPGQGGFSYEQYF	TGTGCCAGCAGCCCAGGACAGGGGGGTTTTTCCTACGAGCAGTACTTC
NA	TRBV4-3	NA	TRBJ2-7	CASSPGGSLYEQYF	TGCGCCAGCAGCCCAGGGGGGAGTCTCTACGAGCAGTACTTC
TRBD1	TRBV6-5	NA	TRBJ1-2	CASSYSRTGYGYTF	TGTGCCAGCAGTTACTCGCGGACAGGGTATGGCTACACCTTC
NA	TRBV28	NA	TRBJ1-1	CASSSYARGWGNTEAFF	TGTGCCAGCAGTTCCTACGCCCGGGGGTGGGGGAACACTGAAGCTTTCTTT
NA	TRBV6-5	NA	TRBJ1-6	CASTRDYNSPLHF	TGTGCCAGCACCAGGGATTATAATTCACCCCTCCACTTT
TRBD1	TRBV6-6	NA	TRBJ1-4	CASAQGAVATNEKLFF	TGTGCCAGCGCGCAGGGGGCGGTTGCAACTAATGAAAAACTGTTTTTT
NA	TRBV19	once	TRBJ2-7	CASSIDGSGYEQYF	TGTGCCAGTAGTATAGATGGTTCGGGCTACGAGCAGTACTTC
NA	TRBV27	NA	TRBJ1-3	CASSSGSGRGNTIYF	TGTGCCAGCAGTTCGGGCTCCGGCCGAGGAAACACCATATATTTT
NA	TRBV6-5	NA	TRBJ1-1	CASSYSSRPNTEAFF	TGTGCCAGCAGTTACTCGAGCAGGCCGAACACTGAAGCTTTCTTT
NA	TRBV6-5	NA	TRBJ1-2	CASSYSRNYGYTF	TGTGCCAGCAGTTACTCGAGAAACTATGGCTACACCTTC
TRBD1	TRBV27	NA	TRBJ1-1	CASSPPLGQLGGRTEAFF	TGTGCCAGCAGTCCCCCCCTGGGACAGCTCGGGGGCAGGACTGAAGCTTTCTTT
NA	TRBV10-3	NA	TRBJ2-7	CAIRANGEQYF	TGTGCCATCAGAGCTAATGGCGAGCAGTACTTC
NA	TRBV7-9	once	TRBJ2-7	CASSFSGSYEQYF	TGTGCCAGCAGCTTTTCCGGGTCGTACGAGCAGTACTTC
NA	TRBV15	NA	TRBJ1-5	CATSRDSRPNQPQHF	TGTGCCACCAGCAGAGATTCCAGGCCAAATCAGCCCCAGCATTTT
NA	TRBV5-1	NA	TRBJ2-7	CASSLAGSSYEQYF	TGCGCCAGCAGCTTGGCAGGGAGCTCCTACGAGCAGTACTTC
NA	TRBV2	NA	TRBJ2-1	CASSGEGWYNEQFF	TGTGCCAGCAGTGGAGAGGGATGGTACAATGAGCAGTTCTTC
NA	TRBV5-1	NA	TRBJ2-7	CASSLSVSSNEQYF	TGCGCCAGCAGCTTGTCTGTTTCGTCGAACGAGCAGTACTTC
TRBD1	TRBV7-9	NA	TRBJ2-2	CASTIQRTGSTGELFF	TGTGCCAGCACCATCCAACGGACAGGGTCTACTGGGGAGCTGTTTTTT
TRBD1	TRBV7-2	NA	TRBJ2-1	CASSLGQGTYNEQFF	TGTGCCAGCAGCTTAGGACAGGGCACCTACAATGAGCAGTTCTTC
TRBD2	TRBV7-3	NA	TRBJ2-1	CASSLGREPYNEQFF	TGTGCCAGCAGCCTAGGGCGGGAGCCGTACAATGAGCAGTTCTTC
TRBD1	TRBV6-1	NA	TRBJ1-2	CASDRDRAYGYTF	TGTGCCAGTGACCGGGACAGGGCCTATGGCTACACCTTC
NA	TRBV6-6	NA	TRBJ2-7	CASRLQTGNYEQYF	TGTGCCAGCAGGTTACAAACAGGAAACTACGAGCAGTACTTC
NA	TRBV6-6	NA	TRBJ1-6	CASSYPRDAPPLHF	TGTGCCAGCAGTTATCCCAGGGACGCACCCCCCCTCCACTTT
NA	TRBV30	few	TRBJ1-5	CAWSDSEDQPQHF	TGTGCCTGGAGTGACTCAGAGGATCAGCCCCAGCATTTT
TRBD2	TRBV15	NA	TRBJ2-1	CATSRDQGLAGGPNEQFF	TGTGCCACCAGCAGAGACCAGGGACTAGCGGGGGGGCCCAATGAGCAGTTCTTC
NA	TRBV19	NA	TRBJ1-3	CASSIEGNTIYF	TGTGCCAGTAGTATCGAGGGAAACACCATATATTTT
NA	TRBV6-5	once	TRBJ1-3	CASSYERGNTIYF	TGTGCCAGCAGTTACGAAAGGGGCAACACCATATATTTT
NA	TRBV28	NA	TRBJ1-1	CASSPRSYTEAFF	TGTGCCAGCAGTCCCCGCAGCTACACTGAAGCTTTCTTT
TRBD2	TRBV27	once	TRBJ2-1	CASSLGSGRAADEQFF	TGTGCCAGCAGTTTGGGAAGCGGGAGGGCCGCGGATGAGCAGTTCTTC
NA	TRBV7-9	NA	TRBJ1-1	CASSLALTEITEAFF	TGTGCCAGCAGCTTAGCCTTGACAGAAATCACTGAAGCTTTCTTT
NA	TRBV18	NA	TRBJ1-4	CASSPAGGSNEKLFF	TGTGCCAGCTCACCAGCGGGGGGCAGCAATGAAAAACTGTTTTTT
NA	TRBV19	NA	TRBJ2-2	CASSRANTGELFF	TGTGCCAGTAGTAGAGCGAACACCGGGGAGCTGTTTTTT
NA	TRBV27	NA	TRBJ2-7	CASSLRGTYEQYF	TGTGCCAGCAGTTTAAGGGGGACCTACGAGCAGTACTTC
NA	TRBV5-4	NA	TRBJ2-2	CACARLGQSNTGELFF	TGTGCCTGTGCAAGACTTGGACAATCGAACACCGGGGAGCTGTTTTTT
TRBD1	TRBV9	NA	TRBJ2-7	CASSFGTGSYEQYF	TGTGCCAGCAGCTTCGGGACAGGGTCCTACGAGCAGTACTTC
NA	TRBV6-6	NA	TRBJ2-7	CASTPSGSGNEQYF	TGTGCCAGCACTCCAAGCGGGTCGGGGAACGAGCAGTACTTC
NA	TRBV5-5	NA	TRBJ1-5	CASSPTDSNQPQHF	TGTGCCAGCAGCCCGACAGATAGCAATCAGCCCCAGCATTTT
NA	TRBV4-1	NA	TRBJ1-6	CASSQDTGGSFNSPLHF	TGCGCCAGCAGCCAAGATACCGGCGGGAGTTTTAATTCACCCCTCCACTTT
TRBD2	TRBV6-1	NA	TRBJ2-1	CASSEERGASYNEQFF	TGTGCCAGCAGTGAAGAGCGGGGGGCTTCCTACAATGAGCAGTTCTTC
NA	TRBV11-2	NA	TRBJ1-3	CASSLVANTGNTIYF	TGTGCCAGCAGCTTAGTGGCAAACACTGGAAACACCATATATTTT
NA	TRBV28	NA	TRBJ1-1	CASSLGQFTEAFF	TGTGCCAGCAGTTTGGGGCAGTTCACTGAAGCTTTCTTT
TRBD1	TRBV28	NA	TRBJ2-7	CASSPGDRGNEQYF	TGTGCCAGCAGCCCCGGGGACAGGGGGAACGAGCAGTACTTC
NA	TRBV5-1	few	TRBJ2-1	CASSLGLSYNEQFF	TGCGCCAGCAGCTTAGGCCTCTCCTACAATGAGCAGTTCTTC
NA	TRBV9	NA	TRBJ2-3	CASKAGIQGTDTQYF	TGTGCCAGCAAGGCGGGAATCCAGGGCACAGATACGCAGTATTTT
NA	TRBV6-5	NA	TRBJ1-6	CASSELGELPLHF	TGTGCCAGCAGCGAGTTGGGGGAGCTACCCCTCCACTTT
TRBD2	TRBV19	NA	TRBJ2-5	CASSSGLADSQETQYF	TGTGCCAGTAGTTCAGGACTAGCGGACTCCCAAGAGACCCAGTACTTC
NA	TRBV25-1	NA	TRBJ2-7	CASIIFYEQYF	TGTGCCAGCATTATCTTCTACGAGCAGTACTTC
NA	TRBV10-1	NA	TRBJ2-2	CASSVTTGELFF	TGCGCCAGCAGTGTGACCACCGGGGAGCTGTTTTTT
NA	TRBV6-5	once	TRBJ2-3	CATRVDGTDTQYF	TGTGCCACCAGGGTTGATGGCACAGATACGCAGTATTTT
NA	TRBV19	NA	TRBJ1-1	CATGRTQMNTEAFF	TGTGCCACTGGTCGGACACAAATGAACACTGAAGCTTTCTTT
NA	TRBV9	few	TRBJ1-5	CASSVGTLHNQPQHF	TGTGCCAGCAGCGTAGGAACGTTACACAATCAGCCCCAGCATTTT